Sequencing of this T cell receptor beta chain was carried out in a study of monozygotic twins with inflammatory bowel disease. Concerning this clonotype: Its specificity is not known.

Germline V gene data show CDR1 as KGHSH and CDR2 as LQKENI. This CDR3 has 15 residues. Notes on the study in general: In patient repertoires, differing immunosuppressive treatments may have added some variability.

Donors gave 2 to 3 ml of blood apiece. TCRdb re-analyzed the 5' RACE reads; it lists each CDR3 protein once, without DNA. The table lists under 45,000 distinct CDR3 sequences. The material sequenced was blood. The sequence was obtained from a human donor with ulcerative colitis or Crohn's disease, or a healthy co-twin of an affected twin (not recorded which). The chain joins TRBV18 to TRBJ2-1. CDR3 loop: CASSPIRGSYNEQFF.